Listed below are T cell receptor beta chains from one sample, sequenced in a study of radiation and T cells in renal cell carcinoma. The table came from immunoSEQ multiplex PCR; TCRdb's copy has only in-frame clones and leaves some out. The table shows fewer than 90,000 clones, with just over 85% occurring only once. The specimen comprised blood, sampled from a patient whose treatment included radiotherapy and nephrectomy. The source of these receptors is a woman in her forties or fifties with renal cell carcinoma. Both conserved end residues are part of each CDR3. The order of the fields is V gene, clone size, D gene, J gene, CDR3 DNA, CDR3 protein. D genes are given only for firm matches. Rows give clone size only sometimes, using once, few, many, or a class for an expanded clone.

TRBV19	NA	NA	TRBJ2-3	TGTGCCAGTAGTATCAGGTTGGCAGATACGCAGTATTTT	CASSIRLADTQYF
TRBV6-5	NA	NA	TRBJ1-1	TGTGCCACCGAGTTCAGGGGTAAGAACACTGAAGCTTTCTTT	CATEFRGKNTEAFF
TRBV27	once	TRBD2	TRBJ2-2	TGTGCCAGCAGTTTAAGCCTCCGGGGGGGTATAAACACCGGGGAGCTGTTTTTT	CASSLSLRGGINTGELFF
TRBV7-3	NA	NA	TRBJ2-7	TGTGCCAGCAGCCCTCAGGTCAGAAAACCCTACGAGCAGTACTTC	CASSPQVRKPYEQYF
TRBV19	NA	NA	TRBJ2-5	TGTGCCAGCAAACCCGGGGACTTCCCAGTTGAGACCCAGTACTTC	CASKPGDFPVETQYF
TRBV7-3	NA	NA	TRBJ1-1	TGTGCCAGCAGCCCCCGGGCAGGGCGGGCCACTGAAGCTTTCTTT	CASSPRAGRATEAFF
TRBV28	NA	NA	TRBJ2-7	TGTGCCAGCACCCCGGTAGTGCGAGCCTACGAGCAGTACTTC	CASTPVVRAYEQYF
TRBV6-1	NA	NA	TRBJ2-1	TGTGCCAGCAGTGAAATCAGAGGAAATGAGCAGTTCTTC	CASSEIRGNEQFF
TRBV15	NA	NA	TRBJ1-5	TGTGCCACCAGCAGAGGGGGAGGGCGTCAGCCCCAGCATTTT	CATSRGGGRQPQHF
TRBV19	NA	TRBD1	TRBJ2-3	TGTGCCAGTAGTATAAGGGGACAGGGAGCAGATACGCAGTATTTT	CASSIRGQGADTQYF
TRBV7-9	NA	NA	TRBJ2-7	TGTGCCAGCAGGAAATCGGACGTGGGCTCCTACGAGCAGTACTTC	CASRKSDVGSYEQYF
TRBV9	NA	NA	TRBJ1-4	TGTGCCAGCAGCGAAGACGGGGCCCCTAATGAAAAACTGTTTTTT	CASSEDGAPNEKLFF
TRBV9	NA	NA	TRBJ2-7	TGTGCCAGCAGCCCCCAAACGCGGGGCTACGAGCAGTACTTC	CASSPQTRGYEQYF
TRBV6-5	NA	NA	TRBJ2-3	TGTGCCAGCATCCGGGCTGGGGGCACAGATACGCAGTATTTT	CASIRAGGTDTQYF
TRBV2	NA	NA	TRBJ2-3	TGTGCCAGCAGCCCCGTGAGGGCAAGCACAGATACGCAGTATTTT	CASSPVRASTDTQYF
TRBV18	NA	NA	TRBJ1-2	TGTGCCAGCTTTCCGGGACCCCTGAGCTATGGCTACACCTTC	CASFPGPLSYGYTF
TRBV5-8	once	NA	TRBJ2-5	TGTGCCAGCAGCTTGTTTTCTCCAGGGCAGGAGACCCAGTACTTC	CASSLFSPGQETQYF